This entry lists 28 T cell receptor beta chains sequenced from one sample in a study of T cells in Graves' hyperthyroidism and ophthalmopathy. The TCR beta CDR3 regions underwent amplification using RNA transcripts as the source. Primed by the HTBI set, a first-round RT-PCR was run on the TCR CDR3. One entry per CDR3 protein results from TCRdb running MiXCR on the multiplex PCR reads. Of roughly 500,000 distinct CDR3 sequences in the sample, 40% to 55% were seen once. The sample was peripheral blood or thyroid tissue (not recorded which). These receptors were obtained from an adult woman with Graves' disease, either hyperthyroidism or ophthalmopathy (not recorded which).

As DNA, the CDR3 is TGTGCCATCAACGGTCTAGACAGGGGAAGCAATCAGCCCCAGCATTTT. It translates to CAINGLDRGSNQPQHF. The chain uses TRBV10-3 and TRBJ1-5; 8 positions agree with TRBD1. The CDR3 extends over 16 amino acids. CDR1 is ENHRY, CDR2 SYGVKD, per germline. V trimming: 7 bases; J trimming: 1 base; junction bases outside the gene matches: 9.

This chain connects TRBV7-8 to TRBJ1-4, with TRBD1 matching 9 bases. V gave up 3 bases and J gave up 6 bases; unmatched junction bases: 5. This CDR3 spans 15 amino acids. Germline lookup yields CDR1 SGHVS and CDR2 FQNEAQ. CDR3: CASSLVGQGHEKLFF. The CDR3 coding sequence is TGTGCCAGCAGCTTGGTGGGACAGGGTCATGAAAAACTGTTTTTT.

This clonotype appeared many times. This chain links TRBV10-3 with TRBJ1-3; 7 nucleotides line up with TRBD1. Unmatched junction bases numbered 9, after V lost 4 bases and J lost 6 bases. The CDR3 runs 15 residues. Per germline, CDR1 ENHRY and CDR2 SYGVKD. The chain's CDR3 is CAISAQGGIENTIYF. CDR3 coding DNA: TGTGCCATCAGTGCCCAAGGGGGCATAGAAAACACCATATATTTT.

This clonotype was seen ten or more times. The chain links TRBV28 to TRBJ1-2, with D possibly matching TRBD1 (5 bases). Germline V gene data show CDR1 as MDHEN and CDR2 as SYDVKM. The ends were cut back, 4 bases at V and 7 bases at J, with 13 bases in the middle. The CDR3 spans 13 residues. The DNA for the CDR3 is TGTGCCAGCAGTTCGTTGTCAGGGAGTGGCTACACCTTC. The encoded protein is CASSSLSGSGYTF.

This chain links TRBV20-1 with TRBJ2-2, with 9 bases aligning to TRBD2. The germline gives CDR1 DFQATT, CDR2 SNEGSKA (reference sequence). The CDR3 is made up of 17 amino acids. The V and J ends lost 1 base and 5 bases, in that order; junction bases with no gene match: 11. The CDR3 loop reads CSARGPGSGRTTGELFF. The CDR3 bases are TGCAGTGCTAGAGGCCCGGGGAGCGGGAGGACAACCGGGGAGCTGTTTTTT.

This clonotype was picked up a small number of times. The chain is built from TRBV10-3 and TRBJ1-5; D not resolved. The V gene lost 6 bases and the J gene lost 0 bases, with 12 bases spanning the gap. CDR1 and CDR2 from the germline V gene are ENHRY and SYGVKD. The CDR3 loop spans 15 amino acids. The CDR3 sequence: CAISKAWSSNQPQHF. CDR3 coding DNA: TGTGCCATCAGCAAAGCTTGGTCTAGCAATCAGCCCCAGCATTTT.

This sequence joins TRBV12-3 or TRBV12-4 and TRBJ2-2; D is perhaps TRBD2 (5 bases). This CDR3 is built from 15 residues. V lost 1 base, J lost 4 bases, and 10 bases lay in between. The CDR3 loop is CASSLGGSSTGELFF. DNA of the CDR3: TGTGCCAGCAGTTTAGGAGGGAGTAGCACCGGGGAGCTGTTTTTT.

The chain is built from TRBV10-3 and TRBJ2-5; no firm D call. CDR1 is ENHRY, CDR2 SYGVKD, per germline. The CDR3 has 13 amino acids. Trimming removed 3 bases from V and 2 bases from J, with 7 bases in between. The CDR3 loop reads CAISDSGQETQYF. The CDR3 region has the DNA TGTGCCATCAGTGATTCAGGTCAAGAGACCCAGTACTTC.

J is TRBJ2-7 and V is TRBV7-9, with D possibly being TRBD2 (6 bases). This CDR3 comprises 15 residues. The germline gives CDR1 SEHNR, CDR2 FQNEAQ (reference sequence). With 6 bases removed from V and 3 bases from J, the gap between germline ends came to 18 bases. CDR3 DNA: TGTGCCAGCAGTGAGGACGAGGACGGGGGCTACGAGCAGTACTTC. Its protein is CASSEDEDGGYEQYF.

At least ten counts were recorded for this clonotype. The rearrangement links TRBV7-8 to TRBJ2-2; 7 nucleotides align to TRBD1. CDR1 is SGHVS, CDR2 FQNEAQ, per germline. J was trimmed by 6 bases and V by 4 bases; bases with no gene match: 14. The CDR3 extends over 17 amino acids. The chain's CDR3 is CASSSTGPLRSSGELFF. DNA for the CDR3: TGTGCCAGCAGCTCGACAGGGCCACTAAGATCATCCGGGGAGCTGTTTTTT.

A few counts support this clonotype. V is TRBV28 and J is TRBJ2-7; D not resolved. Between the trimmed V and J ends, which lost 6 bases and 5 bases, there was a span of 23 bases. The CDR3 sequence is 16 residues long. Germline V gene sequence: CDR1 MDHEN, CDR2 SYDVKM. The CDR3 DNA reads TGTGCCAGCAGCCCCCTAGGGCGTTCGACGGGCCACGAGCAGTACTTC. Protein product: CASSPLGRSTGHEQYF. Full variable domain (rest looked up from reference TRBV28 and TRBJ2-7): DVKVTQSSRYLVKRTGEKVFLECVQDMDHENMFWYRQDPGLGLRLIYFSYDVKMKEKGDIPEGYSVSREKKERFSLILESASTNQTSMYLCASSPLGRSTGHEQYFGPGTRLTVT.

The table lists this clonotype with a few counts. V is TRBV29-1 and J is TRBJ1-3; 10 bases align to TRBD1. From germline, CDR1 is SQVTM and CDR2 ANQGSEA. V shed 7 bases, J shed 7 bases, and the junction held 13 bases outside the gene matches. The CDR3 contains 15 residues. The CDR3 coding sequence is TGCAGCGCGTTCGAGAGGGACAGGGGAATGAACACCATATATTTT. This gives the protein CSAFERDRGMNTIYF.

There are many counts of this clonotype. The CDR3 DNA reads TGTGCCAGCAGTTACCTAGCCGAAGAGACCCAGTACTTC. Translation: CASSYLAEETQYF. V is TRBV6-5 and J is TRBJ2-5, with D perhaps TRBD2 (5 bases). Trimming took 2 bases from V and 3 from J, leaving 7 bases between them. CDR3 size: 13 residues. In germline, CDR1 is MNHEY, CDR2 SVGAGI.

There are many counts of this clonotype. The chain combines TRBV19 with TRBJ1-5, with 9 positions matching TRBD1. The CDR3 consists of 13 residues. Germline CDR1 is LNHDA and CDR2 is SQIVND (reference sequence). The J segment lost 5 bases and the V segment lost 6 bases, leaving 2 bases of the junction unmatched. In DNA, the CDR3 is TGTGCCAGTAGGAGACAGGGGGATCAGCCCCAGCATTTT. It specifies CASRRQGDQPQHF.

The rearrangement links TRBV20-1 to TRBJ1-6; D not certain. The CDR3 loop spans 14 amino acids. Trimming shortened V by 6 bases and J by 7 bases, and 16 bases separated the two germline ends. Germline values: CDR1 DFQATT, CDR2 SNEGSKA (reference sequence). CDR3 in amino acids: CSAEVLETNSPLHF. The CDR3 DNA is TGCAGTGCGGAGGTGCTGGAGACCAATTCACCCCTCCACTTT.

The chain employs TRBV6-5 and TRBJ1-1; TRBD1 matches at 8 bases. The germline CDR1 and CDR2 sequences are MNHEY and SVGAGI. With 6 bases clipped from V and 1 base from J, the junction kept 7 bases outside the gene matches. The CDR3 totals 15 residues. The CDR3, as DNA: TGTGCCAGCAGCTACGCAGGGGGCGGGAACACTGAAGCTTTCTTT. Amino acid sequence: CASSYAGGGNTEAFF.

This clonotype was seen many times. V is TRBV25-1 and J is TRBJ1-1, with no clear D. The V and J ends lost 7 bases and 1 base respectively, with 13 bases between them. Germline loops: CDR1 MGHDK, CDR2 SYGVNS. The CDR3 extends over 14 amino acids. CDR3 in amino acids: CASIPFGGNTEAFF. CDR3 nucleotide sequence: TGTGCCAGCATCCCGTTCGGAGGGAACACTGAAGCTTTCTTT.

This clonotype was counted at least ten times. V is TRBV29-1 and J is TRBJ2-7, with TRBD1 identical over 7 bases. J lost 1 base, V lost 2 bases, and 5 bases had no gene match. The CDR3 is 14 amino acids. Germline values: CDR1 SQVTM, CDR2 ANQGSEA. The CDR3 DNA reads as TGCAGCGTTGAAAGGGACAGCCAATCCTACGAGCAGTACTTC. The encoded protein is CSVERDSQSYEQYF.

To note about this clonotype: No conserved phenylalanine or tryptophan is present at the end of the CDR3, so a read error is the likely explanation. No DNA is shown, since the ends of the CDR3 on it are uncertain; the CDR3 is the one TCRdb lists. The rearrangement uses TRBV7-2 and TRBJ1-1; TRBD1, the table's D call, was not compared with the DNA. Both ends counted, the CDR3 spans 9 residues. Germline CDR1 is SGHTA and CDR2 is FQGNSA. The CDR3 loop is CASSLRGSS.

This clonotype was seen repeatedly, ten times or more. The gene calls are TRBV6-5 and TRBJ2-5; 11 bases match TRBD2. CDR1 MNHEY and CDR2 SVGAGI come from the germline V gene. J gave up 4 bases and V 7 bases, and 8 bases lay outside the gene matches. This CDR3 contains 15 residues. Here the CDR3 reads CASMSSGRGRETQYF. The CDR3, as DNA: TGTGCCAGCATGAGTAGCGGGAGGGGGAGAGAGACCCAGTACTTC.

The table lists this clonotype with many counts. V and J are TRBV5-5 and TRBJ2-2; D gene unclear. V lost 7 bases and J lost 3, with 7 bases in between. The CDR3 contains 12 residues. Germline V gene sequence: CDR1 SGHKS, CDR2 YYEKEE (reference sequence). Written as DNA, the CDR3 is TGTGCCAGCTGGGTGGACACCGGGGAGCTGTTTTTT. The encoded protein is CASWVDTGELFF.

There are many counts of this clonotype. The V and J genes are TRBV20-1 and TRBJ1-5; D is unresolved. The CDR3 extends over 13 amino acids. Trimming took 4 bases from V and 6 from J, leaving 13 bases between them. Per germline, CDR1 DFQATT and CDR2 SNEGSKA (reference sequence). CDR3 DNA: TGCAGTGCTATCAGCCGAGTTGGTCAGCCCCAGCATTTT. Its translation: CSAISRVGQPQHF.

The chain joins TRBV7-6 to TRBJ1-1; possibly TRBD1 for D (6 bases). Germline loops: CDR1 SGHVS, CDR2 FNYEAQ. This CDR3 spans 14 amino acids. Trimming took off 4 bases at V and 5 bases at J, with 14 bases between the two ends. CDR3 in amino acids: CASSSDLQGTEAFF. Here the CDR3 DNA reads TGTGCCAGCAGCTCTGATCTGCAGGGGACTGAAGCTTTCTTT.

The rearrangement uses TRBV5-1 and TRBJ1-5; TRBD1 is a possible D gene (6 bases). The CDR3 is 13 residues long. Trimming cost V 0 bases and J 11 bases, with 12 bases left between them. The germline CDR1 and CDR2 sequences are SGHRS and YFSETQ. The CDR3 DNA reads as TGCGCCAGCAGCTTGGAGGGGGAAGGGGCCCAGCATTTT. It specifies CASSLEGEGAQHF.

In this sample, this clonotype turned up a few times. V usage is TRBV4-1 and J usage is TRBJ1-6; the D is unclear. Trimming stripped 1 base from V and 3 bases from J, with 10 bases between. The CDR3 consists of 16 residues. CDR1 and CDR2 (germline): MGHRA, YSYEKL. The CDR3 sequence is CASSQVMNSYNSPLHF. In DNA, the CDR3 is TGCGCCAGCAGCCAAGTGATGAACAGCTATAATTCACCCCTCCACTTT.

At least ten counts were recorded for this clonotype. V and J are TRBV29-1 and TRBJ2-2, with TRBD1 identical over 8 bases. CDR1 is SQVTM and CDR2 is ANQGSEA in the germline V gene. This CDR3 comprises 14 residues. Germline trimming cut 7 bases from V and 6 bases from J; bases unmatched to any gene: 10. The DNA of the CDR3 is TGCAGCGCGGGGAAGGACAGGGCGTCCGGGGAGCTGTTTTTT. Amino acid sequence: CSAGKDRASGELFF.

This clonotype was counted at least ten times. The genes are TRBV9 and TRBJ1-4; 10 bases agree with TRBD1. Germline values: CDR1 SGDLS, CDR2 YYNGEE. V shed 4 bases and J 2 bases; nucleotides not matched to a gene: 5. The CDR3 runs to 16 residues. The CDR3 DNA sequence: TGTGCCAGCAGCAGACAGGGGGCGGCTACTAATGAAAAACTGTTTTTT. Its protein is CASSRQGAATNEKLFF.

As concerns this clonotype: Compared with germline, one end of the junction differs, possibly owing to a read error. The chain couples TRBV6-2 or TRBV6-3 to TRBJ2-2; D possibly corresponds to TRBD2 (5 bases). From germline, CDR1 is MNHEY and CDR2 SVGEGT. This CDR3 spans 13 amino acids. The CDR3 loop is CASRSPSTGELLF. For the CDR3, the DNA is TGTGCCAGCAGATCCCCCAGCACCGGGGAGCTGCTTTTT.